This T cell receptor (beta chain) was retrieved from a study of blood T cell repertoires in COVID-19. Across the whole study: Acute and convalescent COVID-19 samples came from the United States, Italy and Spain. T cells, B-cell-depleted T cells, or PBMCs supplied cDNA or gDNA.

Authors' data handling: The authors estimated nucleated cell counts from reference gene primer amplification. Profiled with immunoSEQ multiplex PCR; TCRdb holds only in-frame clones, not every one. That table is the source of V, J and clone size, and D and trimming were worked out from the DNA. The sample includes approximately 300,000 clones, more than 70% of them seen just once. Per the germline V gene, CDR1 is SEHNR and CDR2 is FQNEAQ (reference sequence). V was trimmed by 1 base and J by 1 base, leaving 12 bases between them. This CDR3 spans 16 amino acids. V is TRBV7-9 and J is TRBJ2-3, with a tentative D call TRBD1 (5 bases). The sample consisted of peripheral blood. The TCR sequence derives from a woman aged 50 to 60 with acute or convalescent COVID-19. The CDR3 region has the DNA TGTGCCAGCAGCTTAGACCAGGGCTTGGGCACAGATACGCAGTATTTT. Translation: CASSLDQGLGTDTQYF.